The T cell receptor (beta chain) described here comes from a study of sequential checkpoint blockade in melanoma. Libraries were prepared by immunoSEQ multiplex PCR; TCRdb keeps only in-frame clonotypes and omits some of them. This sample has 12,000 or so clones, with roughly 25% found just once. CDR1 is MNHGY, CDR2 SAAAGT, per germline. The CDR3 sequence is 13 residues long. As to treatment: randomized to nivolumab then ipilimumab (arm A) or the reverse (arm B). This clone occurred a few times. The germline gene is not matched at one end of the junction; a read error may be the cause. The sample was tumor tissue (inferred from file names), taken from a patient given nivolumab and ipilimumab in sequence. The chain combines TRBV6-8 with TRBJ1-4, with no clear D. This TCR was sampled from a human donor with melanoma. CDR3 loop: CAISVEGGEKLFF. In DNA, the CDR3 is TGTGCCATCAGTGTAGAGGGTGGTGAAAAACTGTTTTTT.